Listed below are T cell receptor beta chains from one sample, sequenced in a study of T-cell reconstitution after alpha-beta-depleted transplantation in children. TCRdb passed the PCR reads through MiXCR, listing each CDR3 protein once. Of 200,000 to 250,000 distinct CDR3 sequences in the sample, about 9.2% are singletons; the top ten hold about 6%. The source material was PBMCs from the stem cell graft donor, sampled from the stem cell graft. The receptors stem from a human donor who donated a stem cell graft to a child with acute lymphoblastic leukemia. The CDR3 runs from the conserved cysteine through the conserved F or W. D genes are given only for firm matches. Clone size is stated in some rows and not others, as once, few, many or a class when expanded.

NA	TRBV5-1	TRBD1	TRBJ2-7	CASSSGQGWADEQYF	TGCGCCAGCAGCTCCGGACAGGGATGGGCCGACGAGCAGTACTTC
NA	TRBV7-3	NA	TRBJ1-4	CASSLTLMISRSRSYEEKLFF	TGTGCCAGCAGCTTAACCCTTATGATTAGCCGGTCTAGGTCATATGAGGAAAAACTGTTTTTT
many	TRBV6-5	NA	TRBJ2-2	CASTISVLNTGELFF	TGTGCCAGCACCATCTCGGTCTTGAACACCGGGGAGCTGTTTTTT
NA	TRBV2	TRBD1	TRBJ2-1	CASNQPRGRGGQFF	TGTGCCAGCAACCAACCCAGGGGGCGGGGAGGGCAGTTCTTC
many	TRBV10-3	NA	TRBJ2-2	CAISDLDGGQVTGELFF	TGTGCCATCAGTGATCTAGATGGGGGACAAGTCACCGGGGAGCTGTTTTTT
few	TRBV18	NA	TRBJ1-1	CASSPLRPPGRNTEAFF	TGTGCCAGCTCACCACTCAGGCCTCCAGGGAGGAACACTGAAGCTTTCTTT
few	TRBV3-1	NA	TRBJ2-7	CASSLLKSSYEQYF	TGTGCCAGCAGCCTCCTTAAGTCCTCCTACGAGCAGTACTTC
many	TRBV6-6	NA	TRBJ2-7	CASSYSQVEQYF	TGTGCCAGCAGTTACTCACAGGTGGAGCAGTACTTC
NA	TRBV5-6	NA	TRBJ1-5	CASSFYKGVHSNQPQHF	TGTGCCAGCAGCTTCTATAAAGGCGTTCATAGCAATCAGCCCCAGCATTTT
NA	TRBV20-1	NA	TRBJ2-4	CSASNQGLAKNIQYF	TGCAGTGCTAGTAACCAGGGTCTAGCCAAAAACATTCAGTACTTC